The clone carrying this TCR beta chain was seen ten or more times. V lost 0 bases and J 8 bases, leaving 10 bases between the germline ends. Germline V gene lookup returns CDR1 MGHRA and CDR2 YSYEKL. The CDR3 loop spans 14 amino acids. This sample is part of a study of T cells after yellow fever vaccination. Looking at the study overall: Flow sorting relied on CD3, CD45RA, CCR7 and CD95 to obtain EM, EMRA, CM and Tscm memory subsets. Study-wide results and caveats: Most primary-vaccination clones reappeared after the booster (approximately 96% CD4, 85% to 90% CD8).

TCRdb fed the 5' RACE reads into MiXCR, producing one record per CDR3 protein. The table includes approximately 27,000 distinct CDR3 sequences, approximately 5% detected once. The source is a man in his thirties or forties who received the YFV17D yellow fever vaccine. This chain connects TRBV4-1 to TRBJ2-2; D ambiguous. The specimen comprised PBMCs, either bulk or a sorted T-cell subset (CD4+, CD8+, memory, or dextramer-sorted; not recorded which), sampled 15 days after the yellow fever booster vaccination. CDR3 residues: CASSQDPLGGELFF. The CDR3 DNA reads as TGCGCCAGCAGCCAAGATCCACTTGGAGGGGAGCTGTTTTTT.